These 3 T cell receptor beta chains share one sample of origin, sequenced in a study of CD8+ T cells in alopecia areata. As to treatment: oral pan-JAK inhibitor, 5-10 mg twice daily. Reverse transcription of extracted RNA yielded cDNA, which provided the sequencing template. Assay used: immunoSEQ multiplex PCR; TCRdb lists only in-frame clones, some missing. This table has approximately 100,000 clones, 60% appearing once. Here the sequenced sample was CD8+ T cells sorted from blood, taken at approximately week 61, from a patient treated with tofacitinib. These receptor sequences come from a human donor with alopecia areata.

In this sample, this clone turned up a few times. This sequence joins TRBV7-8 and TRBJ1-1; 7 bases are a match to TRBD1. Germline lookup yields CDR1 SGHVS and CDR2 FQNEAQ. This CDR3 contains 16 residues. V dropped 7 bases and J dropped 5; count of bases not matched to a gene: 16. CDR3 sequence reads: CASILDRRKAGTEAFF. CDR3 DNA: TGTGCCAGCATCCTGGACAGGCGTAAGGCGGGAACTGAAGCTTTCTTT.

The chain combines TRBV27 with TRBJ1-1, with 9 bases that match TRBD1. Looked up from germline, CDR1 is MNHEY and CDR2 is SMNVEV (reference sequence). After removal of 4 bases from V and 6 bases from J, the junction contained 9 bases not matched to a gene. The CDR3 contains 15 residues. The CDR3 is CASSYTTGGFSEAFF. The CDR3 nucleotides are TGTGCCAGCAGTTATACGACAGGGGGGTTCTCTGAAGCTTTCTTT.

This chain joins TRBV2 and TRBJ2-1, with 8 positions matching TRBD2. J lost 2 bases, V lost 1 base, and 1 base had no gene match. Germline V lookup: CDR1 SNHLY, CDR2 FYNNEI. This CDR3 region has 15 residues. The CDR3 nucleotides are TGTGCCAGCAGTGAAGGCGGGGGGACCTACAATGAGCAGTTCTTC. This translates into CASSEGGGTYNEQFF.